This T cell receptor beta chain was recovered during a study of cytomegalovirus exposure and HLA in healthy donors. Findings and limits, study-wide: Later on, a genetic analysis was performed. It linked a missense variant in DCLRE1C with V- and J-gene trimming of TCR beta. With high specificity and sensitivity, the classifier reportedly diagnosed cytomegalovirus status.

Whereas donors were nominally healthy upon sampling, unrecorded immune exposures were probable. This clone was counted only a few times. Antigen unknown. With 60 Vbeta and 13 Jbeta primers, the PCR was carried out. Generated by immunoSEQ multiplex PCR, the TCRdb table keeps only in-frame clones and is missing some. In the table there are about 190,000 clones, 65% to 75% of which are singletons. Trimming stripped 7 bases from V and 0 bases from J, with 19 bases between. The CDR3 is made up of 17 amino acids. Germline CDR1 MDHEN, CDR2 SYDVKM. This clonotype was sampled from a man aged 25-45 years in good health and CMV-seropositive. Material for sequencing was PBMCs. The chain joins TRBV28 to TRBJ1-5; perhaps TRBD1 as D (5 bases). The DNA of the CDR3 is TGTGCCAGCAACCTCTTGGCGGGACTCCTTAGCAATCAGCCCCAGCATTTT. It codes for CASNLLAGLLSNQPQHF.